What follows describes a single TCR beta chain. There is no known antigen for this receptor. Per-base qualities were not stored, and no clone one base away is much larger. Participants in the prospective study were aged 18 to 89 years, lived in under 30 United States geographic areas, and enrolled through a virtual design. In the prospective study, cohorts were assigned on the basis of participant-reported clinical history obtained from a screening survey and a study questionnaire. Recovered participants in ImmuneRACE Cohort 3 were defined by two consecutive negative NP/OP PCR tests, clearance by a healthcare professional, or resolution of symptoms. Mobile phlebotomists in the prospective study collected whole blood, serum and a nasopharyngeal or oropharyngeal swab from every participant. Over a roughly 2-month period, participants in the prospective study had the option of providing additional blood draws and questionnaires. Before DNA extraction, prospective study blood samples were shipped either frozen or at room temperature.

The data are from a study of blood T cell repertoires in COVID-19 (TCRdb year 2020). About the investigation overall: Samples covering the acute and convalescent phases of COVID-19 were provided by collaborators in the United States, Italy and Spain. Samples were obtained from the ongoing ImmuneRACE study (first 160 participants) and from 1,254 subjects provided by 6 global collaborators. The dataset comprised deeply sampled blood TCRbeta repertoires from subjects exposed to, actively infected with, or recovered from COVID-19. Where available, HLA class I and class II types were taken from metadata supplied by the sample provider and were not determined by assay-based typing. The material from the prospective study consisted of cDNA or gDNA derived from T cells, B-cell-depleted T cells, or PBMCs. The repertoires were released in a freely available public database meant as a resource for research on the immune response to SARS-CoV-2. Sample metadata almost always included a de-identified subject ID, COVID-19 status, age in years and sex.

The germline V gene (reference sequence) provides CDR1 SEHNR and CDR2 FQNEAQ. The CDR3 goes from the cysteine to the phenylalanine over 13 residues. Solely the CDR3 DNA is kept, with 39 bases framed from the first base. V and J are truncated by 5 bases and 7 bases respectively, leaving an intervening sequence of 12 bases. The full study reports these points: The amount of clinical and demographic metadata varied by source and participant and was provided uncurated.

The immunoSEQ Assay, a bias-controlled multiplex PCR, was used to amplify TCRbeta CDR3 regions from genomic DNA. In the paper's pipeline: Within the assay, amplification of reference gene primers was used to estimate how many nucleated cells each sample contained. Sequence reads were collapsed and filtered to measure the absolute abundance of every unique TCRbeta CDR3 rearrangement. For each sample, productive Simpson clonality was calculated as the square root of Simpson's diversity index across productive rearrangements. Held by TCRdb, this immuneACCESS table contains in-frame sequences only and omits some clones. Under half of the omission traces to an unresolved V gene where checked; the cause of the rest is unknown. V, J and clone size are those of that table, while D and trimming were read from the DNA. This sample has under 300,000 clones in its table, and about 90% of those were observed once. 1.9% of the sample lies in the top ten.

The clonotype comes from a woman aged 60-70 years who had recovered from COVID-19. Material: PBMCs or T cells enriched from blood (not recorded which). The rearranged chain carries TRBV7-9 and TRBJ2-4; the D gene is not confidently resolved. The DNA is as follows: TGTGCCAGCAGCACCCGACTGGAGAACATTCAGTACTTC. This encodes CASSTRLENIQYF.